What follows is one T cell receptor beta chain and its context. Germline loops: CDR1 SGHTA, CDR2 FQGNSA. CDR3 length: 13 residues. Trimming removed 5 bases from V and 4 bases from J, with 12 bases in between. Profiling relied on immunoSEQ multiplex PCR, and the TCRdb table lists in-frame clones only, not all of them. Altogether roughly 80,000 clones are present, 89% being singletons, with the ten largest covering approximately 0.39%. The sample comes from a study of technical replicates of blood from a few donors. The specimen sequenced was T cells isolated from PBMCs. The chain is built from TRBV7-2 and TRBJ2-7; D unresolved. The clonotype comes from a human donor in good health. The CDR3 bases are TGTGCCAGCAGCCCGGGTTACGGATACGAGCAGTACTTC. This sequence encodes CASSPGYGYEQYF. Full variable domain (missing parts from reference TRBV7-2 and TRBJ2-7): GAGVSQSPSNKVTEKGKDVELRCDPISGHTALYWYRQSLGQGLEFLIYFQGNSAPDKSGLPSDRFSAERTGGSVSTLTIQRTQQEDSAVYLCASSPGYGYEQYFGPGTRLTVT.